Below are 6 T cell receptor beta chains sequenced from a single sample in a study of PD-1 blockade in classical Hodgkin lymphoma. The assay was immunoSEQ multiplex PCR, and TCRdb's table has in-frame clones only and misses some. The data contain tens of thousands of clones, about three quarters of them singletons. No patient escaped relapse after autologous stem cell transplantation, and brentuximab vedotin exposure varied. This specimen was peripheral blood mononuclear cells (PBMCs), taken at baseline. The receptors come from a human donor with classical Hodgkin lymphoma.

The chain recombines TRBV4-1 with TRBJ1-2, with unresolved D. Germline CDR1 MGHRA, CDR2 YSYEKL. The CDR3 runs to 14 residues. V shed 4 bases and J shed 4 bases, with 13 bases lying between them. This chain's CDR3 is CASSLADLGYGYTF. In nucleotides, the CDR3 is TGCGCCAGCAGCCTGGCAGATTTAGGCTATGGCTACACCTTC.

DNA of the CDR3: TGTGCCACCCTGAAATACGGTGAGCAGTTCTTC. It yields the protein CATLKYGEQFF. The chain couples TRBV25-1 to TRBJ2-1; the D is unclear. From germline, CDR1 is MGHDK and CDR2 SYGVNS. Trimming stripped 10 bases from V and 9 bases from J, with 13 bases between. The CDR3 runs to 11 residues. The whole variable domain, remainder taken from reference TRBV25-1 and TRBJ2-1, is EADIYQTPRYLVIGTGKKITLECSQTMGHDKMYWYQQDPGMELHLIHYSYGVNSTEKGDLSSESTVSRIRTEHFPLTLESARPSHTSQYLCATLKYGEQFFGPGTRLTVL.

The chain carries TRBV6-6 and TRBJ1-4; D is undetermined. CDR3 length: 14 residues. Trimming took 2 bases from V and 9 from J, leaving 13 bases between them. CDR1 is MNHNY, CDR2 SVGAGI, per germline (reference sequence). CDR3 amino acids: CASSYGSPYQKLFF. The CDR3 nucleotides read TGTGCCAGCAGTTACGGCAGTCCTTATCAAAAACTGTTTTTT.

Turning to this clone: A read error may produce the germline difference seen at one junction end. The rearrangement links TRBV27 to TRBJ2-3; 8 nucleotides agree with TRBD1. Per germline, CDR1 MNHEY and CDR2 SMNVEV (reference sequence). The CDR3 extends over 12 amino acids. CDR3: CASSLGTGTQYF. The CDR3, as DNA: TGTGCCAGCAGTCTCGGGACAGGTACGCAGTATTTT.

The sample holds a few counts of this clone. This chain joins TRBV7-8 and TRBJ2-2; 7 positions agree with TRBD2. Germline V gives CDR1 SGHVS, CDR2 FQNEAQ. The CDR3 has 14 amino acids. V dropped 5 bases and J dropped 7; count of bases not matched to a gene: 7. The CDR3 protein is CASSPTSEGGELFF. The CDR3, as DNA: TGTGCCAGCAGCCCCACTAGCGAAGGCGGGGAGCTGTTTTTT.

J is TRBJ1-2 and V is TRBV7-8; perhaps TRBD1 as D (6 bases). The CDR3 runs to 15 residues. The V end was cut by 5 bases, the J end by 2 bases, with 15 bases between. Germline V gene data show CDR1 as SGHVS and CDR2 as FQNEAQ. CDR3 region: CASSINREGNYGYTF. The CDR3 region has the DNA TGTGCCAGCAGCATTAACAGGGAGGGGAACTATGGCTACACCTTC.